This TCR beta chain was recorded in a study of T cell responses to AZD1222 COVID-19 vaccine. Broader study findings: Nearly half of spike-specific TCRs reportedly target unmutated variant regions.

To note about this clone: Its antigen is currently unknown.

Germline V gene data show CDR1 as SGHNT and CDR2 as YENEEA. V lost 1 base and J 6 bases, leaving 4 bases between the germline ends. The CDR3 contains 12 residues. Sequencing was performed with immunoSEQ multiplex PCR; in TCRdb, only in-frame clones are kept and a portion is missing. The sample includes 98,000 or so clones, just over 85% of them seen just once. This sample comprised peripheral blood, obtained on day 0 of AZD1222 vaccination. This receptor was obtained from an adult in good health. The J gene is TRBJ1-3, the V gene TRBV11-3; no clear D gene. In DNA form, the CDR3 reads TGTGCCAGCAGCTTAGGGGAAAACACCATATATTTT. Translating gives CASSLGENTIYF.